Below are 29 T cell receptor beta chains sequenced from a single sample in a study of cytomegalovirus exposure and HLA in healthy donors. Method: immunoSEQ multiplex PCR; TCRdb's copy keeps in-frame clones and lacks some. This table has about 250,000 clones, roughly 90% appearing once. Sequenced input: PBMCs. The receptors come from a man aged 18 to 35 in good health and CMV-seropositive.

This clone was seen a few times. The chain joins TRBV5-1 to TRBJ1-4; 7 positions agree with TRBD1. There are 13 residues in the CDR3. The junction had 4 bases not matched to a gene; V was cut back by 4 bases and J by 7 bases. In germline, CDR1 is SGHRS, CDR2 YFSETQ. The chain's CDR3 is CASSPGTAEKLFF. Written as DNA, the CDR3 is TGCGCCAGCAGCCCAGGGACAGCTGAAAAACTGTTTTTT.

This clone appeared once. The V call is TRBV30, the J call TRBJ1-5; D remains ambiguous. The V and J ends lost 5 bases and 1 base respectively, with 18 bases between them. CDR3 length: 16 amino acids. CDR1 and CDR2 (germline): GTSNPN, SVGIG (reference sequence). The CDR3 spells CAWSVGIRGSNQPQHF. The CDR3 DNA is TGTGCCTGGTCGGTAGGGATTCGTGGCAGCAATCAGCCCCAGCATTTT.

The CDR3 protein is CASRISKSPNTEAFF. Written as DNA, the CDR3 is TGTGCCAGCAGAATTTCTAAGTCACCGAACACTGAAGCTTTCTTT. V is TRBV2 and J is TRBJ1-1; D gene uncertain. Germline loops: CDR1 SNHLY, CDR2 FYNNEI. Trimming shortened V by 6 bases and J by 1 base, and 15 bases separated the two germline ends. The CDR3 has 15 amino acids.

This clone was observed once. The chain is built from TRBV4-1 and TRBJ2-7; D is ambiguous. Germline-derived CDR1 and CDR2 are MGHRA and YSYEKL. The CDR3 totals 11 residues. V lost 4 bases and J 7 bases, leaving 8 bases between the germline ends. This CDR3 is CASSRGAEQYF. In DNA, the CDR3 is TGCGCCAGCAGCCGAGGCGCGGAGCAGTACTTC.

The rearrangement links TRBV20-1 to TRBJ2-1; D is possibly TRBD1 (6 bases). The germline V and J ends were trimmed by 3 bases and 10 bases, with 10 bases remaining between them. The germline V gene has CDR1 DFQATT and CDR2 SNEGSKA (reference sequence). The CDR3 sequence is 11 residues long. CDR3 amino acids: CSARTGYEQFF. The CDR3 DNA follows: TGCAGTGCTAGGACAGGCTACGAGCAGTTCTTC.

The J gene is TRBJ2-1, the V gene TRBV2, with 9 bases matching TRBD2. Trimming cost V 6 bases and J 4 bases; bases outside gene matches: 10. Germline lookup yields CDR1 SNHLY and CDR2 FYNNEI. This CDR3 comprises 16 residues. The CDR3 reads CASRKGGLADYNEQFF. The CDR3 DNA follows: TGTGCCAGCAGGAAGGGGGGACTAGCCGATTACAATGAGCAGTTCTTC.

The chain is built from TRBV27 and TRBJ1-1; 8 bases match TRBD1. CDR1 is MNHEY, CDR2 SMNVEV, per germline (reference sequence). Unmatched junction bases numbered 10, after V lost 5 bases and J lost 8 bases. The CDR3 sequence is 14 residues long. The CDR3 DNA is TGTGCCAGCAGTGGGAGGGACAGGTTGGGAGAAGCTTTCTTT. Translated, it gives CASSGRDRLGEAFF.

The V and J genes are TRBV6-5 and TRBJ2-7, with TRBD2 matching over 13 bases. J gave up 2 bases and V 4 bases, and 5 bases lay outside the gene matches. This CDR3 region has 16 residues. The germline V gene encodes CDR1 MNHEY and CDR2 SVGAGI. The CDR3 protein is CASSSHGTSGTYEQYF. The CDR3 DNA follows: TGTGCCAGCAGTTCACACGGGACTAGCGGGACCTACGAGCAGTACTTC.

This CDR3 reads CASSEYRAGGETQYF. CDR3 bases: TGTGCCAGCAGTGAATATAGGGCAGGGGGGGAGACCCAGTACTTC. The rearrangement uses TRBV25-1 and TRBJ2-5; D might be TRBD1 (7 bases). The CDR3 totals 15 residues. The V and J ends lost 0 bases and 5 bases respectively, with 13 bases between them. Germline CDR1 is MGHDK and CDR2 is SYGVNS.

The rearrangement links TRBV18 to TRBJ2-1; D call uncertain. V shed 6 bases and J shed 8 bases, with 14 bases lying between them. CDR3 length: 13 residues. Germline V CDR1 and CDR2: KGHSH, LQKENI. This chain's CDR3 is CASSPDSSDEQFF. The CDR3, as DNA: TGTGCCAGCTCCCCTGACTCCTCCGATGAGCAGTTCTTC.

V is TRBV6-5 and J is TRBJ2-3, with D maybe TRBD1 (6 bases). Per germline, CDR1 MNHEY and CDR2 SVGAGI. The CDR3 extends over 14 amino acids. The V end lost 6 bases, the J end lost 4 bases, and 14 bases lay between the germline ends. The CDR3 loop is CASSPTGPADTQYF. CDR3 in DNA: TGTGCCAGCAGCCCGACAGGTCCCGCAGATACGCAGTATTTT.

CDR3 sequence reads: CASSPDQTQYF. The CDR3, as DNA: TGTGCCAGCAGTCCCGACCAGACCCAGTACTTC. This rearrangement joins TRBV25-1 to TRBJ2-5, with no clear D. The germline CDR1 and CDR2 sequences are MGHDK and SYGVNS. The CDR3 sequence is 11 residues long. The germline V and J ends were trimmed by 5 bases and 6 bases, with 7 bases remaining between them.

This clone was counted between two and nine times. The rearrangement links TRBV13 to TRBJ2-7; D gene ambiguous. The CDR3 runs to 12 residues. V lost 5 bases and J lost 0, with 5 bases in between. Germline V gives CDR1 PRHDT, CDR2 FYEKMQ (reference sequence). The CDR3 spells CASSASSYEQYF. CDR3 sequence (DNA): TGTGCCAGCAGCGCAAGCTCCTACGAGCAGTACTTC.

Many counts were recorded for this clone. The chain joins TRBV18 to TRBJ1-2; no definite D call. Germline V gives CDR1 KGHSH, CDR2 LQKENI. The V end lost 0 bases, the J end lost 1 base, and 3 bases lay between the germline ends. CDR3 size: 13 residues. CDR3 nucleotides: TGTGCCAGCTCACCACCGTTTAACTATGGCTACACCTTC. Translated: CASSPPFNYGYTF.

The rearrangement uses TRBV28 and TRBJ1-2, with D unresolved. CDR3 length: 14 residues. V was trimmed by 2 bases and J by 5 bases, leaving 12 bases between them. Germline V CDR1 and CDR2: MDHEN, SYDVKM. As DNA, the CDR3 is TGTGCCAGCAGTTTAATCGCGCGCGGATATGGCTACACCTTC. Its translation is CASSLIARGYGYTF.

The chain employs TRBV6-5 and TRBJ2-3; TRBD2 aligns across 11 bases. Losses at the gene ends were 3 bases for V and 2 bases for J; bases not matched to a gene: 4. The CDR3 has 16 residues. Per germline, CDR1 MNHEY and CDR2 SVGAGI. The DNA of the CDR3 is TGTGCCAGCAGTTATGTACTAGCGGGAGACACAGATACGCAGTATTTT. Translation gives CASSYVLAGDTDTQYF.

The chain uses TRBV5-1 and TRBJ1-1; weak D call: TRBD1 (5 bases). V was trimmed by 6 bases and J by 5 bases, leaving 14 bases between them. Per germline, CDR1 SGHRS and CDR2 YFSETQ. The CDR3 covers 13 residues. The CDR3 nucleotides read TGCGCCAGCACCCAGGGTATGGGGACTGAAGCTTTCTTT. It specifies CASTQGMGTEAFF.

The chain is built from TRBV7-3 and TRBJ1-1; 7 nucleotides agree with TRBD1. After removal of 1 base from V and 5 bases from J, the junction contained 4 bases not matched to a gene. Germline CDR1 reads SGHTA; CDR2 reads FQGTGA. The CDR3 contains 14 residues. CDR3 loop: CASSLRQGSTEAFF. The DNA of the CDR3 is TGTGCCAGCAGCTTAAGACAGGGAAGTACTGAAGCTTTCTTT. The whole variable domain, filled in from reference TRBV7-3 and TRBJ1-1, reads GAGVSQTPSNKVTEKGKYVELRCDPISGHTALYWYRQSLGQGPEFLIYFQGTGAADDSGLPNDRFFAVRPEGSVSTLKIQRTERGDSAVYLCASSLRQGSTEAFFGQGTRLTVV.

The chain employs TRBV7-9 and TRBJ2-3; tentative D call: TRBD1 (6 bases). Trimming took off 2 bases at V and 0 bases at J, with 9 bases between the two ends. CDR1 and CDR2 (germline): SEHNR, FQNEAQ (reference sequence). There are 15 residues in the CDR3. The CDR3 DNA follows: TGTGCCAGCAGCTTACCAGGGGCTAGCACAGATACGCAGTATTTT. Protein product: CASSLPGASTDTQYF.

The V and J genes are TRBV18 and TRBJ2-2; 9 bases match TRBD1. Trimming removed 0 bases from V and 3 bases from J; junction bases left unmatched: 2. Germline CDR1 reads KGHSH; CDR2 reads LQKENI. This CDR3 region has 16 residues. The CDR3 sequence: CASSPPGTGYTGELFF. CDR3 sequence (DNA): TGTGCCAGCTCACCACCCGGGACAGGGTACACCGGGGAGCTGTTTTTT.

The gene calls are TRBV28 and TRBJ2-1; TRBD1 matches at 7 bases. Germline lookup yields CDR1 MDHEN and CDR2 SYDVKM. The V gene end was trimmed by 5 bases and the J gene end by 12 bases; junction bases not matched to a gene: 7. This CDR3 has 12 residues. DNA of the CDR3: TGTGCCAGCAGTACAGACAGGGCCGCGCAGTTCTTC. Translating gives CASSTDRAAQFF.

V is TRBV25-1 and J is TRBJ1-2; no firm D call. This CDR3 contains 10 residues. Germline V gene data show CDR1 as MGHDK and CDR2 as SYGVNS. V was cut by 10 bases and J by 8 bases, with 11 bases left in between. CDR3 amino acids: CATNSHGYTF. Here the CDR3 DNA reads TGTGCCACCAACTCGCACGGCTACACCTTC.

The gene calls are TRBV5-4 and TRBJ2-3, with D possibly TRBD2 on 6 matching bases. This CDR3 has 13 amino acids. Germline CDR1 is SGHNT and CDR2 is YYREEE (reference sequence). V dropped 4 bases and J dropped 6 bases, with 12 bases sitting between them. The CDR3 protein is CASSPRREDTQYF. The DNA for the CDR3 is TGTGCCAGCAGCCCCCGGAGGGAGGATACGCAGTATTTT.

This chain links TRBV5-1 with TRBJ1-2; D gene ambiguous. CDR1 is SGHRS and CDR2 is YFSETQ in the germline V gene. Trimming stripped 0 bases from V and 8 bases from J, with 11 bases between. The CDR3 consists of 13 residues. The DNA of the CDR3 is TGCGCCAGCAGCTTGGGCTCGAATGGAGGCTACACCTTC. Encoded protein: CASSLGSNGGYTF.

There are a few counts of this clone. The chain has TRBV30 and TRBJ2-5; 14 nucleotides match TRBD2. Germline CDR1 is GTSNPN and CDR2 is SVGIG (reference sequence). V lost 2 bases and J lost 5; bases outside the gene matches: 10. This CDR3 is built from 17 residues. DNA of the CDR3: TGTGCCTGGAGTCAGGGACTAGCGGGAGTGGGGCGGGAGACCCAGTACTTC. Protein product: CAWSQGLAGVGRETQYF.

The chain combines TRBV6-4 with TRBJ1-1; 9 bases are shared with TRBD1. In germline, CDR1 is MRHNA, CDR2 SNTAGT. This CDR3 region has 16 residues. V shed 5 bases, J shed 5 bases, and the junction held 12 bases outside the gene matches. This chain's CDR3 is CASSLTGATGGTEAFF. CDR3 nucleotide sequence: TGTGCCAGCAGTCTGACAGGGGCGACAGGGGGGACTGAAGCTTTCTTT.

In DNA form, the CDR3 reads TGTGCCAGCAGCTTAGTGCCCAGCCAGTACTACGAGCAGTACTTC. This codes for CASSLVPSQYYEQYF. This sequence joins TRBV7-9 and TRBJ2-7; no reliable D call. The germline V and J ends were trimmed by 1 base and 3 bases, with 13 bases remaining between them. Germline assignment: CDR1 SEHNR and CDR2 FQNEAQ (reference sequence). This CDR3 is 15 amino acids long.

The J gene is TRBJ1-2, the V gene TRBV30; D gene ambiguous. Trimming removed 2 bases at V and 6 bases at J, with 19 bases between. Germline V gene lookup returns CDR1 GTSNPN and CDR2 SVGIG (reference sequence). The CDR3 is 15 residues long. CDR3 loop: CAWSSAAKNANGYTF. In nucleotides, the CDR3 is TGTGCCTGGAGTTCGGCGGCGAAGAACGCTAATGGCTACACCTTC. Full variable domain (outside the CDR3, taken from reference TRBV30 and TRBJ1-2): SQTIHQWPATLVQPVGSPLSLECTVEGTSNPNLYWYRQAAGRGLQLLFYSVGIGQISSEVPQNLSASRPQDRQFILSSKKLLLSDSGFYLCAWSSAAKNANGYTFGSGTRLTVV.

The V and J genes are TRBV30 and TRBJ2-7; unclear D gene. Germline CDR1 reads GTSNPN; CDR2 reads SVGIG (reference sequence). This CDR3 contains 14 residues. V was trimmed by 2 bases and J by 2 bases, leaving 13 bases between them. CDR3 DNA: TGTGCCTGGAGTATGGGATCACCTGCCTACGAGCAGTACTTC. As protein: CAWSMGSPAYEQYF.